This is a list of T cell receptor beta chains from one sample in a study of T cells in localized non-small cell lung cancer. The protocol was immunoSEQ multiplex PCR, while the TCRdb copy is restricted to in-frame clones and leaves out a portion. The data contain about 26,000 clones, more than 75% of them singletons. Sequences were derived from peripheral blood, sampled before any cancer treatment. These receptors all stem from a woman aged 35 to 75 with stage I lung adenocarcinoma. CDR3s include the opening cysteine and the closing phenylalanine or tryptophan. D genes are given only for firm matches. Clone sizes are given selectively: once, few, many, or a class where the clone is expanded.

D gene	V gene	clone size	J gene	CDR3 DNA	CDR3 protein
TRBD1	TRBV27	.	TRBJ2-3	TGTGCCAGCAGTTTAATTGGACAGGGGGCCAGAGATACGCAGTATTTT	CASSLIGQGARDTQYF
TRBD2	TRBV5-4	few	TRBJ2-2	TGTGCCAGCAGCTTGACCAGCGGGGTCGGGGAGCTGTTTTTT	CASSLTSGVGELFF
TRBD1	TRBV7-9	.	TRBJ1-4	TGTGCCAGCAGCGCCACCGGGACAGAGTCGGAAAAACTGTTTTTT	CASSATGTESEKLFF
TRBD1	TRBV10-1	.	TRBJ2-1	TGCGCCAGCCATAATAGGACAGGGTACAATGAGCAGTTCTTC	CASHNRTGYNEQFF
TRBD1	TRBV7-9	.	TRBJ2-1	TGTGCCAGCAGCCTACAGGGGATTGAGCAGTTCTTC	CASSLQGIEQFF
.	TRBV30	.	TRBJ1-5	TGTGCCTGGAGTGTACCGGGATGGAGTCAGCCCCAGCATTTT	CAWSVPGWSQPQHF
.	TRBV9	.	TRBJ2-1	TGTGCCAGCAGCGTAGGAGGGGGAGTGGGAAATGAGCAGTTCTTC	CASSVGGGVGNEQFF
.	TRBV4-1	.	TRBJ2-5	TGCGCCAGCAGCCAAGATAGGAGGGTCGGAGAGACCCAGTACTTC	CASSQDRRVGETQYF
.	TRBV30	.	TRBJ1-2	TGTGCCTGGAGTACCGGGGTGAACTATGGCTACACCTTC	CAWSTGVNYGYTF
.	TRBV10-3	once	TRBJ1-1	TGTGCCACCCAGGAACAGCTGAACACTGAAGCTTTCTTT	CATQEQLNTEAFF
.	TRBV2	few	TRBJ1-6	TGTGCCAGCAGAAGGGAATCACCCCTCCACTTT	CASRRESPLHF
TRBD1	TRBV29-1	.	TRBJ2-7	TGCAGCGTCGAAGGGACAGGATCGGGGGAGCAGTACTTC	CSVEGTGSGEQYF
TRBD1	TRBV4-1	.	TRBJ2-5	TGCGCCAGCAGCCAAGGACAGGGGGTAGTCGGAGAGACCCAGTACTTC	CASSQGQGVVGETQYF
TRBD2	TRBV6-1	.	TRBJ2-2	TGTGCCAGCCACCCCCTAGCGGGGGCCGTCGGGGAGCTGTTTTTT	CASHPLAGAVGELFF
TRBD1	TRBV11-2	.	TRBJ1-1	TGTGCCAGCAGCGAAGACAGGGGGCGCGAAGCTTTCTTT	CASSEDRGREAFF
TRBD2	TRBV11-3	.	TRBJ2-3	TGTGCCAGCAGCTTAGCCGCTAGCGGGATCGGGGATACGCAGTATTTT	CASSLAASGIGDTQYF
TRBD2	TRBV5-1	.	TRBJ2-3	TGCGCCAGCAGCTTGGGTCCGGGGGGAGGAGATACGCAGTATTTT	CASSLGPGGGDTQYF
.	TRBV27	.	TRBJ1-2	TGTGCCAGCAGTTCCGTACGAGGACGGTTCTATGGCTACACCTTC	CASSSVRGRFYGYTF
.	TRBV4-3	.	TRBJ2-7	TGCGCCAGCAGCGAGAGGGACATGTCCTCCTACGAGCAGTACTTC	CASSERDMSSYEQYF
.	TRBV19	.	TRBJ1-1	TGTGCCAGTTCTGGGGGCCTCGGGACTGAAGCTTTCTTT	CASSGGLGTEAFF
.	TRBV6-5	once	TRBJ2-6	TGTGCCAGCTTCGCCTCTGGGGCCAACGTCCTGACTTTC	CASFASGANVLTF
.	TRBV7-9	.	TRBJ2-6	TGTGCCAGCAGCTATTCAGGGGCAGGGGCCAACGTCCTGACTTTC	CASSYSGAGANVLTF
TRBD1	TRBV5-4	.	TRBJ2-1	TGTGCCAGCAGCTGGGACAGCTCCTACAATGAGCAGTTCTTC	CASSWDSSYNEQFF
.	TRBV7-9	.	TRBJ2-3	TGTGCCAGCAGCTTAGGGCAGGACTCAGATACGCAGTATTTT	CASSLGQDSDTQYF
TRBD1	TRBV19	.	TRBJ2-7	TGTGCCAGTAGTTTGACAGGGGCCTACGAGCAGTACTTC	CASSLTGAYEQYF
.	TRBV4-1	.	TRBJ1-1	TGCGCCAGCAGCCGGGGGAGTAGTACTGAAGCTTTCTTT	CASSRGSSTEAFF
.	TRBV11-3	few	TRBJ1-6	TGTGCCAGCAGAAGATCGGCCGCAAGCAATTCACCCCTCCACTTT	CASRRSAASNSPLHF
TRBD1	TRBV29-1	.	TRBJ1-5	TGCAGCGTGGGGACCGGGACAGGGGGCAATCAGCCCCAGCATTTT	CSVGTGTGGNQPQHF
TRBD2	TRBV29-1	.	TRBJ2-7	TGCAGCGTTGCGCGGGGGAGTAACGAGCAGTACTTC	CSVARGSNEQYF
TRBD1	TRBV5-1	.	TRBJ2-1	TGCGCCAGCAGCGCCGGGACAGCGAATGAGCAGTTCTTC	CASSAGTANEQFF
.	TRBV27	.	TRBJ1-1	TGTGCCAGCAGTTTAAGGTCGCAGGTACCATTCATGAACACTGAAGCTTTCTTT	CASSLRSQVPFMNTEAFF
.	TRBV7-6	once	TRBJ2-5	TGTGCCAGCAGCTCCCTGCAGGGAGAGACCCAGTACTTC	CASSSLQGETQYF
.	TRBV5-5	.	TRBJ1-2	TGTGCCAGCAGCCCCCTCCTCCAGGAGGGCTACACCTTC	CASSPLLQEGYTF
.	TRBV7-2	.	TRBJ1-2	TGTGCCAGCAGCCCCTCCTGGGGGGGGCGCGGTTGTGGCTACACCTTC	CASSPSWGGRGCGYTF
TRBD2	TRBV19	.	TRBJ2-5	TGTGCCAGTAGGCATGCCTCCCGGGGAGGGGAAGTTGGGACCCAGTACTTC	CASRHASRGGEVGTQYF
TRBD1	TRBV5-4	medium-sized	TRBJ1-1	TGTGCCAGCAGCTTGGCTAGGACAGGGTCCATGAACACTGAAGCTTTCTTT	CASSLARTGSMNTEAFF
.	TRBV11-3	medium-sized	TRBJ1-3	TGTGCCAGCAGCTCCGTTAGCTCTGGAAACACCATATATTTT	CASSSVSSGNTIYF